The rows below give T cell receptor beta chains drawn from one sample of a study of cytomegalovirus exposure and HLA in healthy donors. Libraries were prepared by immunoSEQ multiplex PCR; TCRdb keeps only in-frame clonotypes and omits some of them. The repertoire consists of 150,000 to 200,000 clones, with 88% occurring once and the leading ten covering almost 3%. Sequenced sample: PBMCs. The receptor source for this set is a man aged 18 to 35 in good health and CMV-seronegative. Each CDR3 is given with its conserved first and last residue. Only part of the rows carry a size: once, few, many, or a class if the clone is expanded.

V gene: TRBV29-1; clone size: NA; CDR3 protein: CSVGSYREYEQFF
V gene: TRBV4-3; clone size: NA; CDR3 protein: CASSPDTTGDGANVLTF
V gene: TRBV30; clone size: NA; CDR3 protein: CAWERTGYNQPQHF
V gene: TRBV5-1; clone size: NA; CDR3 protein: CASSPGLAGGGEETQYF
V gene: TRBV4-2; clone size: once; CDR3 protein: CASSQDLAGGHETQYF
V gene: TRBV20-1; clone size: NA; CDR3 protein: CSFRGGSEQYF
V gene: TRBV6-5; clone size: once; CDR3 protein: CASRVASGGTYEQYF
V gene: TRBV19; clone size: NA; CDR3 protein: CASSSSGESFF
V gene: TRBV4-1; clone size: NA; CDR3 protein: CASSQDSPRGLRTLDTEAFF
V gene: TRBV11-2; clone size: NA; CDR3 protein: CASSFAGTHEQYF
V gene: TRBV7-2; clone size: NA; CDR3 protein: CASSPGTSGSYEQYF
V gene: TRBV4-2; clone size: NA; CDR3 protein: CASSQAGGTSGNYTDTQYF
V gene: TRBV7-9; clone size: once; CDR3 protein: CASSPPGGSYGYTF
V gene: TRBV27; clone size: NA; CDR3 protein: CASSNLRLAVPYEQYF
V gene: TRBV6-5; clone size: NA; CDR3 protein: CASRPYGYNEQFF
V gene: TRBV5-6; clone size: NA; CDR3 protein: CASSDAGGQGGHEQYF
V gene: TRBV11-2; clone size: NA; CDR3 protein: CASSPGGGPYSNQPQHF
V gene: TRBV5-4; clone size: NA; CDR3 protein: CASSLGKGLADGVNEQFF
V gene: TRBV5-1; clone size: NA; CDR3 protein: CASSLLPSGLYEQYF
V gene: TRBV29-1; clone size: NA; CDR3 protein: CSVDAGGTEAFF
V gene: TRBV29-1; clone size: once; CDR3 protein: CSSHRGLNTEAFF
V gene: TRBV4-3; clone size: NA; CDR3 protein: CASSQGTSGRANGELFF
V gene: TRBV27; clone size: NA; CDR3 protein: CASRKDSTSNQPQHF
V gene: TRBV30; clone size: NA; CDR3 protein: CAWSVPIIGRGRNYGYTF
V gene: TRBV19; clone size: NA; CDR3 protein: CASTSGQQNQPQHF
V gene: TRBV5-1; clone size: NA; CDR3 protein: CASSEGLAGDVETQYF
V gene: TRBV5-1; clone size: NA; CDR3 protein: CASSSQGLRTDTQYF
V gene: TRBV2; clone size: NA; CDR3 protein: CASSGGEQYF
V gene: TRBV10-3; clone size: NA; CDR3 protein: CAISEVGGPNEQFF
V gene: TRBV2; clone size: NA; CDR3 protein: CASSLDRGTGNTIYF
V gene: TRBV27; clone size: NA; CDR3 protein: CASSLSGATYEQYF
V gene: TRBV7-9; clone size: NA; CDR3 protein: CASRRNTYRDRDREQYF
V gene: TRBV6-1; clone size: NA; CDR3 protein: CASSELAGAPGTQYF
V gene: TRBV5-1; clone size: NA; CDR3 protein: CASREVPYNEKLFF
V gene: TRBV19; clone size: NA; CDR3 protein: CASSIRGSAFYEQYF
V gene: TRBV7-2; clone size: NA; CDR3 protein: CASSSWEARTDTQYF